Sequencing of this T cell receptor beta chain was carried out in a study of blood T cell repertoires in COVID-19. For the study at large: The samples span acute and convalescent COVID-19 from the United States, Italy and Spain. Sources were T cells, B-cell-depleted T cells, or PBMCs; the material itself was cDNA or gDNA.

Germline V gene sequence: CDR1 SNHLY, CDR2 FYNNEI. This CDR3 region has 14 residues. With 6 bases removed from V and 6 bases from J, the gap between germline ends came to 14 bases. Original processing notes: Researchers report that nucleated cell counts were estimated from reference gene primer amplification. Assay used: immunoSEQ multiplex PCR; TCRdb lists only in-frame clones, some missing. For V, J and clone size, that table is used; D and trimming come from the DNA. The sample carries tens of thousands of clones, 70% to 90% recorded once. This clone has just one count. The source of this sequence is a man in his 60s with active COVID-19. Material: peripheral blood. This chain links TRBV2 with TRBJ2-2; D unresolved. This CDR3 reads CASRSVVGSGELFF. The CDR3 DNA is TGTGCCAGCAGGAGCGTAGTTGGGTCCGGGGAGCTGTTTTTT.